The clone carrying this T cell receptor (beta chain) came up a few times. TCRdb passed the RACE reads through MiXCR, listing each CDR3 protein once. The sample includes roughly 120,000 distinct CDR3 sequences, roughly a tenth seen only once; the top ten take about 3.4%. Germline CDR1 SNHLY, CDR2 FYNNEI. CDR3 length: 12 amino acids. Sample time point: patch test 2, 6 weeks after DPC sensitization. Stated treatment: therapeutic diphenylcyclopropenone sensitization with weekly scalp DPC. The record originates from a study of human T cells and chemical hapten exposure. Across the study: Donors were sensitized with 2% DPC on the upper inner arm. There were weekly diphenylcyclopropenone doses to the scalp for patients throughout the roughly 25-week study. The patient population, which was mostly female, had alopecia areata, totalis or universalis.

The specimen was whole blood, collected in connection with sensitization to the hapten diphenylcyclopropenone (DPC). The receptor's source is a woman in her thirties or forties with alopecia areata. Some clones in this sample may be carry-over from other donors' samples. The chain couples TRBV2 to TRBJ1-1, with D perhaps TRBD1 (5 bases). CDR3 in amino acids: CVDRGDNTEAFF. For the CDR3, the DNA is TGTGTCGACAGAGGGGATAACACTGAAGCTTTCTTT.